This T cell receptor beta chain derives from a study of cytomegalovirus exposure and HLA in healthy donors. The study, taken as a whole, reports: Investigators reported more than 150 TCR beta chains as tied to cytomegalovirus. One variant, a missense change in DCLRE1C, was linked in a later analysis to TCR beta V- and J-gene trimming.

It was with 60 Vbeta and 13 Jbeta primers that the PCR ran. Libraries were prepared by immunoSEQ multiplex PCR; TCRdb keeps only in-frame clonotypes and omits some of them. This sample has around 150,000 clones; around 82% occur once, and the top ten carry 6.8%. Worth noting for this clone: What it binds is unknown.

Trimming at V came to 0 bases and at J to 9 bases, leaving 7 bases not matched to a gene. This CDR3 spans 16 amino acids. Germline V CDR1 and CDR2: MNHEY, SVGAGI. The sample was PBMCs. The sequence derives from a middle-aged man in good health and CMV-seropositive. The V and J genes are TRBV6-5 and TRBJ1-6, with 8 bases aligning to TRBD1. The CDR3 region is CASSYSKGQAGSPLHF. CDR3 in DNA: TGTGCCAGCAGTTACTCGAAGGGACAGGCTGGTTCACCCCTCCACTTT.